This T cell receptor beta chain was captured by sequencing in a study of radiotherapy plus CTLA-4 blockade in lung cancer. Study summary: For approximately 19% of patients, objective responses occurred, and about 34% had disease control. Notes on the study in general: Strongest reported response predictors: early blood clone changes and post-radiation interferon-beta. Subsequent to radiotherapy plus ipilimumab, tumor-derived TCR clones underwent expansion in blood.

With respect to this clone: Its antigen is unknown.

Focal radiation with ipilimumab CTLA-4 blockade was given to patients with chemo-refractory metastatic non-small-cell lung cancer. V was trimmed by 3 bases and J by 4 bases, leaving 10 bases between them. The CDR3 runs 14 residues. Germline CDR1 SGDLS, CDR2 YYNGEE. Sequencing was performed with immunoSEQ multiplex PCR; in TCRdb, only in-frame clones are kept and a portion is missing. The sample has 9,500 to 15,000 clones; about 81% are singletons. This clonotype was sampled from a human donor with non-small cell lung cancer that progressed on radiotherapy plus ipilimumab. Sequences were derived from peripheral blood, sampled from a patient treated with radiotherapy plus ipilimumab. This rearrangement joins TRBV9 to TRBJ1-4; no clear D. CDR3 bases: TGTGCCAGCAGCGAAGGCTACGATAATGAAAAACTGTTTTTT. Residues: CASSEGYDNEKLFF.